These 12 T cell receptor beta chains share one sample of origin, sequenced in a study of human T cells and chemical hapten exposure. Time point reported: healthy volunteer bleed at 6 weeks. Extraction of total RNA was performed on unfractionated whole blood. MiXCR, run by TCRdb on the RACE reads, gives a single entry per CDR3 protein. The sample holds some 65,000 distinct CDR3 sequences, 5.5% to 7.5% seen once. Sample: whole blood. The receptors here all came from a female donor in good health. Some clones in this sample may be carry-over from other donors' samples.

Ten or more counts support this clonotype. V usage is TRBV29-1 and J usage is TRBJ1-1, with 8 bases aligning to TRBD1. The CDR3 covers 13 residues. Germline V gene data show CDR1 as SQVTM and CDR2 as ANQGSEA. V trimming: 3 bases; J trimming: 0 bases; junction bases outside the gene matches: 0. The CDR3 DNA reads TGCAGCGTTGACAGGGGGCTGAACACTGAAGCTTTCTTT. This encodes CSVDRGLNTEAFF.

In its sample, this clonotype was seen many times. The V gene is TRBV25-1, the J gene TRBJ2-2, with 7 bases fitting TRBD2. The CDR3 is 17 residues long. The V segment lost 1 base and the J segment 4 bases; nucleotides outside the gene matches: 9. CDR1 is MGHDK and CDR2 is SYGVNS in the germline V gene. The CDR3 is CASSESPGGRGTGELFF. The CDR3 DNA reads TGTGCCAGCAGTGAATCCCCCGGGGGGAGGGGCACCGGGGAGCTGTTTTTT.

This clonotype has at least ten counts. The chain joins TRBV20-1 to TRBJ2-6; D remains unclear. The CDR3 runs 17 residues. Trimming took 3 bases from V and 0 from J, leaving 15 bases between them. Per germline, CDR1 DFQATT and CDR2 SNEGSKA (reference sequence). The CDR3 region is CSASTRGGLSGANVLTF. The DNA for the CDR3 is TGCAGTGCTAGCACACGTGGCGGCCTCTCTGGGGCCAACGTCCTGACTTTC.

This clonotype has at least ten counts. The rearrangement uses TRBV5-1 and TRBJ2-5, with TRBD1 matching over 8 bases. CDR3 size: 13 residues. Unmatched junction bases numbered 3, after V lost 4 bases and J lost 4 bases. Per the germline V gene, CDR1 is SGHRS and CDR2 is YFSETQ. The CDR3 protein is CASSRTGGETQYF. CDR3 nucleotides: TGCGCCAGCAGCCGTACAGGGGGAGAGACCCAGTACTTC.

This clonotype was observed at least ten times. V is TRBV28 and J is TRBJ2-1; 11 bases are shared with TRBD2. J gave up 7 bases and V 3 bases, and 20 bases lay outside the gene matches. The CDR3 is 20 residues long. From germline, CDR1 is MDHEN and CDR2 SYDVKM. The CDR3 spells CASSFQQRGKLAGVRNEQFF. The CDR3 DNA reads TGTGCCAGCAGTTTCCAGCAACGTGGGAAACTAGCGGGAGTTCGGAATGAGCAGTTCTTC.

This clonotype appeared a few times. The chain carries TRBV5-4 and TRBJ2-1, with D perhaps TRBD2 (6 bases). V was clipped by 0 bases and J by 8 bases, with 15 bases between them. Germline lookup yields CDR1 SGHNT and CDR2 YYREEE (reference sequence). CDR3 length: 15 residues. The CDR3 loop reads CASSLVSGTGDEQFF. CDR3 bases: TGTGCCAGCAGCTTGGTTTCCGGGACTGGGGATGAGCAGTTCTTC.

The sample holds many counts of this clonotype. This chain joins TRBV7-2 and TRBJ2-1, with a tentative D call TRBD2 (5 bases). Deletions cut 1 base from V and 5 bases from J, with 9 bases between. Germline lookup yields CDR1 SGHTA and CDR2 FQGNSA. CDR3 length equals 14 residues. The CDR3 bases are TGTGCCAGCAGCTTAGGACTAAACAACAATGAGCAGTTCTTC. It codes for CASSLGLNNNEQFF.

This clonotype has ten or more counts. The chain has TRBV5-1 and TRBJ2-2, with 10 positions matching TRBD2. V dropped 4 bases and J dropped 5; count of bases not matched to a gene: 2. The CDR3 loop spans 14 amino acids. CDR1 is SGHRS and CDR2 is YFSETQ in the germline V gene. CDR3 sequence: CASSQTSGTGELFF. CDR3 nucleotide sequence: TGCGCCAGCAGCCAGACTAGCGGGACCGGGGAGCTGTTTTTT.

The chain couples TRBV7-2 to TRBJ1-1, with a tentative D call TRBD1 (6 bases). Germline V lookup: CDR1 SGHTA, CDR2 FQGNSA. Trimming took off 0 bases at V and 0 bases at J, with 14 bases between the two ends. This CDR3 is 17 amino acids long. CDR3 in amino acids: CASSLAPWGALNTEAFF. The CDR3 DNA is TGTGCCAGCAGCTTAGCCCCCTGGGGGGCCCTGAACACTGAAGCTTTCTTT.

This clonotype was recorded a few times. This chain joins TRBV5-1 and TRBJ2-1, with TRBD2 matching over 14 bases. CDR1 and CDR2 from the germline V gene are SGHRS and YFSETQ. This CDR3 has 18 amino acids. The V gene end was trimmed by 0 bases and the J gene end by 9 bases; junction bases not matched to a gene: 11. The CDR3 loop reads CASSLVPEGTSGSSEQFF. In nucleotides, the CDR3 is TGCGCCAGCAGCTTGGTGCCGGAGGGGACTAGCGGGAGTAGTGAGCAGTTCTTC.

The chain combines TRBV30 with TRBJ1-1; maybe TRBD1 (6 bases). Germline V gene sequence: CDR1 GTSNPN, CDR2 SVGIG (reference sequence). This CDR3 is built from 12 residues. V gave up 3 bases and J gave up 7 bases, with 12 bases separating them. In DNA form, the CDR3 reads TGTGCCTGGAGGCAGGGGAATGGTGAAGCTTTCTTT. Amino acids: CAWRQGNGEAFF.

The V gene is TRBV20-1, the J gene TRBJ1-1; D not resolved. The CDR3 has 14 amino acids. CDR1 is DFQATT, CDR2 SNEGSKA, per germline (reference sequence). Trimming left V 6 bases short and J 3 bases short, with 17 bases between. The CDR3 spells CSALYLGWDTEAFF. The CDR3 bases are TGCAGTGCCTTATACTTAGGCTGGGACACTGAAGCTTTCTTT.